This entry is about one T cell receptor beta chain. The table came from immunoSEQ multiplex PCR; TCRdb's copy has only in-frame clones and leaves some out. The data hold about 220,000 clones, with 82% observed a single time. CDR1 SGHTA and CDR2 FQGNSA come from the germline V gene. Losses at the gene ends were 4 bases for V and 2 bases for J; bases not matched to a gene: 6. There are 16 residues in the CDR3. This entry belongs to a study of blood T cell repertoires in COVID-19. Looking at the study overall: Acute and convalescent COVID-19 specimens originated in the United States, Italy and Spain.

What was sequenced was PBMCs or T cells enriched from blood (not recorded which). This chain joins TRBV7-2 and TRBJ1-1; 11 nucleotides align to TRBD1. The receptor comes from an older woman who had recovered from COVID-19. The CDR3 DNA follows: TGTGCCAGCAGCTCTGGACAGGGGGCTGGAAACACTGAAGCTTTCTTT. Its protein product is CASSSGQGAGNTEAFF.